The 5 T cell receptor beta chains presented below share a single source sample, sequenced in a study of vaccination and CD4 T cells after COVID-19. The treatment: approximately nine-day PBMC culture with coronavirus spike peptide pools or control peptides (ViraFEST assay). These receptors have no identified antigens. Cultured CD4+ T-cell DNA underwent Oncomine TCR Beta short-read sequencing. Each CDR3 protein is one row after TCRdb ran MiXCR on the PCR reads. This table has more than 9,000 distinct CDR3 sequences, about 29% appearing once. Sample: cultured CD4+ T cells from blood. The receptors derive from a human donor with COVID-19.

The sample holds a few counts of this clonotype. The V gene is TRBV6-1, the J gene TRBJ1-3, with D maybe TRBD1 (5 bases). Germline V lookup: CDR1 MNHNS, CDR2 SASEGT. The germline V and J ends were trimmed by 6 bases and 4 bases, with 13 bases remaining between them. CDR3 length equals 14 residues. The chain's CDR3 is CASRGTGLGNTIYF. The CDR3 DNA reads TGTGCCAGCAGGGGAACGGGGCTAGGAAACACCATATATTTT.

This clonotype was counted a few times. CDR3 coding DNA: TGTGCCACCAGTGCGGTAGCGGGGGGCCCAGATACGCAGTATTTT. This codes for CATSAVAGGPDTQYF. V usage is TRBV24-1 and J usage is TRBJ2-3; 10 nucleotides align to TRBD2. V gave up 5 bases and J gave up 4 bases; unmatched junction bases: 5. Germline CDR1 is KGHDR and CDR2 is SFDVKD. This CDR3 has 15 amino acids.

This clonotype was observed a handful of times. The chain carries TRBV20-1 and TRBJ1-2, with a tentative D call TRBD1 (5 bases). Germline values: CDR1 DFQATT, CDR2 SNEGSKA (reference sequence). V was trimmed by 3 bases and J by 0 bases, leaving 14 bases between them. The CDR3 is made up of 15 amino acids. The CDR3 bases are TGCAGTGCTAGTGGAGAGGGGTCCACTAACTATGGCTACACCTTC. Amino acid sequence: CSASGEGSTNYGYTF.

In DNA, the CDR3 is TGTGCCGGTATGGGAGTGGACCGGAGGACCCAGTACTTC. Translated, it gives CAGMGVDRRTQYF. The J gene is TRBJ2-5, the V gene TRBV6-2 or TRBV6-3; perhaps TRBD2 as D (5 bases). V was clipped by 11 bases and J by 7 bases, with 20 bases between them. Germline CDR1 and CDR2: MNHEY and SVGEGT. The CDR3 extends over 13 amino acids.

This clonotype was recorded a few times. This sequence joins TRBV5-1 and TRBJ2-2; possibly TRBD1 or TRBD2 for D (5 bases each). V lost 4 bases and J 4 bases, leaving 20 bases between the germline ends. This CDR3 has 17 residues. Germline assignment: CDR1 SGHRS and CDR2 YFSETQ. The CDR3 is CASSPSRERWGTGELFF. As DNA, the CDR3 is TGCGCCAGCAGCCCCTCCAGGGAGAGGTGGGGCACCGGGGAGCTGTTTTTT.